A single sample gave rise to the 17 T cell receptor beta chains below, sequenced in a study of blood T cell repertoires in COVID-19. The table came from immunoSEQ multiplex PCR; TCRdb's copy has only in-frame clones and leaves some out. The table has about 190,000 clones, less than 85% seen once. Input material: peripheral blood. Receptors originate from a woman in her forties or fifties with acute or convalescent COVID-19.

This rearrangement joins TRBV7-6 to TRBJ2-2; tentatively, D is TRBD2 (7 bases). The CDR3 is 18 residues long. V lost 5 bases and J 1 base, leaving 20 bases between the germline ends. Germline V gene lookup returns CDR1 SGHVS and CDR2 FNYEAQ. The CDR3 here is CASSPPSPGGQNTGELFF. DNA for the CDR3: TGTGCCAGCAGCCCCCCAAGTCCGGGGGGACAGAACACCGGGGAGCTGTTTTTT.

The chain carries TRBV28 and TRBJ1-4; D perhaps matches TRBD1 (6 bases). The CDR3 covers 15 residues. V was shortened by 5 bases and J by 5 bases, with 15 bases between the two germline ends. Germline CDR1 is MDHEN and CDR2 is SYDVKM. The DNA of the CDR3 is TGTGCCAGCAGTCCATCGGGGGGCGAGAATGAAAAACTGTTTTTT. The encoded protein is CASSPSGGENEKLFF.

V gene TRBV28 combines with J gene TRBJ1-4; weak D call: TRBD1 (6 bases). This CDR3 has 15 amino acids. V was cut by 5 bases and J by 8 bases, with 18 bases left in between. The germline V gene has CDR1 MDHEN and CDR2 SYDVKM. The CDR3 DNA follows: TGTGCCAGCAGTCCCGCCAGGGGCAGAAGAGAAAAACTGTTTTTT. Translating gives CASSPARGRREKLFF.

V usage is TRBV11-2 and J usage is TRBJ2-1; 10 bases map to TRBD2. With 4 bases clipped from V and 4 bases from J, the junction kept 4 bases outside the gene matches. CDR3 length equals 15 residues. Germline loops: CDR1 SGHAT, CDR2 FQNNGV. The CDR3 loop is CASSWSGGEYNEQFF. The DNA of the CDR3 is TGTGCCAGCAGCTGGAGCGGGGGGGAGTACAATGAGCAGTTCTTC.

The CDR3 protein is CASSSASGDLTGELFF. The CDR3 nucleotides read TGCGCCAGCAGCTCAGCTAGCGGGGACCTCACCGGGGAGCTGTTTTTT. V usage is TRBV5-1 and J usage is TRBJ2-2; the match to TRBD2 covers 9 bases. The V gene's germline CDR1 is SGHRS and CDR2 YFSETQ. V was clipped by 3 bases and J by 4 bases; unmatched bases: 7. The CDR3 has 16 amino acids.

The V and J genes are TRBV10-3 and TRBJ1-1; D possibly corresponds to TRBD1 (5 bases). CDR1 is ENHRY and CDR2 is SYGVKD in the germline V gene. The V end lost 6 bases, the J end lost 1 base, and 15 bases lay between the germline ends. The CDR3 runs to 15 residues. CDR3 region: CAIREGSRANTEAFF. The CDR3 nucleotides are TGTGCCATCAGGGAGGGTAGCAGGGCGAACACTGAAGCTTTCTTT.

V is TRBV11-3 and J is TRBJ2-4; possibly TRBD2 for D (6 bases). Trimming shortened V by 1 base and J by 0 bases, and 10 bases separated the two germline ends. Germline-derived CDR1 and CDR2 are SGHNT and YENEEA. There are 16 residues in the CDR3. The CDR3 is CASSLGGDSAKNIQYF. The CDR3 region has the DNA TGTGCCAGCAGCTTAGGAGGGGACTCAGCCAAAAACATTCAGTACTTC.

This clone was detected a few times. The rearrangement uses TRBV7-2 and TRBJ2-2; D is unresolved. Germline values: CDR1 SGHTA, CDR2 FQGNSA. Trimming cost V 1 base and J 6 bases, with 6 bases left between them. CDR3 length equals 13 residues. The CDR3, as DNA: TGTGCCAGCAGCTTAGGGCGGCCCGGGGAGCTGTTTTTT. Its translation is CASSLGRPGELFF.

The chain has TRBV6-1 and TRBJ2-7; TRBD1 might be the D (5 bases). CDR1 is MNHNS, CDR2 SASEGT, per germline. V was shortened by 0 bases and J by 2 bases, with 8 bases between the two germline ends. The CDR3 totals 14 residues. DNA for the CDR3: TGTGCCAGCAGTGAAGCGCTGGGGCCCTACGAGCAGTACTTC. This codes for CASSEALGPYEQYF.

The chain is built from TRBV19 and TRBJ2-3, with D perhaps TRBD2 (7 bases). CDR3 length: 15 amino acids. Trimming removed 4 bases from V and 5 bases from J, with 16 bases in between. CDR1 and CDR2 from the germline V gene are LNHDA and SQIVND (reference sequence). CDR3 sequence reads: CASSRFGGQGDTQYF. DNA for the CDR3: TGTGCCAGTAGTAGATTCGGGGGGCAGGGAGATACGCAGTATTTT.

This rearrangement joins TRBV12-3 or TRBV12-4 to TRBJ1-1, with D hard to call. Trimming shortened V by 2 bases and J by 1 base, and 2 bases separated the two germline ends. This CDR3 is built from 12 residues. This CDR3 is CASSLQNTEAFF. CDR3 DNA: TGTGCCAGCAGTTTACAGAACACTGAAGCTTTCTTT.

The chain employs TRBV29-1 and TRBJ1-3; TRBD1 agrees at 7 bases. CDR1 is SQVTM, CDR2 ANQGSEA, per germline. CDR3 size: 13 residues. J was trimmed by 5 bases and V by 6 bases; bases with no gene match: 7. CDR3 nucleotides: TGCAGCGTACGGGACAGTGGAAGAAACACCATATATTTT. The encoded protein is CSVRDSGRNTIYF.

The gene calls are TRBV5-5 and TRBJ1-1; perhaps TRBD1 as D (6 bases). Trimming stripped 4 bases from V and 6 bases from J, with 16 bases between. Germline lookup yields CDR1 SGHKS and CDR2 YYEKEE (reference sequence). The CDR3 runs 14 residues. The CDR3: CASSPPQGKAEAFF. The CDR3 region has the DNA TGTGCCAGCAGCCCCCCACAGGGAAAGGCTGAAGCTTTCTTT.

CDR3 residues: CASSPGTSSSTDTQYF. The CDR3 DNA sequence: TGCGCCAGCAGCCCCGGGACTAGCTCCAGCACAGATACGCAGTATTTT. The chain uses TRBV5-1 and TRBJ2-3; 9 bases map to TRBD2. CDR1 is SGHRS and CDR2 is YFSETQ in the germline V gene. The CDR3 length is 16 residues. After removal of 4 bases from V and 0 bases from J, the junction contained 6 bases not matched to a gene. Full variable domain (missing parts from reference TRBV5-1 and TRBJ2-3): KAGVTQTPRYLIKTRGQQVTLSCSPISGHRSVSWYQQTPGQGLQFLFEYFSETQRNKGNFPGRFSGRQFSNSRSEMNVSTLELGDSALYLCASSPGTSSSTDTQYFGPGTRLTVL.

The CDR3 here is CASSTQGAHGYTF. The CDR3 DNA reads TGTGCCAGCAGTACACAGGGGGCCCATGGCTACACCTTC. The chain is built from TRBV28 and TRBJ1-2; TRBD1 agrees at 9 bases. This CDR3 has 13 amino acids. Germline V gene sequence: CDR1 MDHEN, CDR2 SYDVKM. Losses at the gene ends were 5 bases for V and 6 bases for J; bases not matched to a gene: 4.

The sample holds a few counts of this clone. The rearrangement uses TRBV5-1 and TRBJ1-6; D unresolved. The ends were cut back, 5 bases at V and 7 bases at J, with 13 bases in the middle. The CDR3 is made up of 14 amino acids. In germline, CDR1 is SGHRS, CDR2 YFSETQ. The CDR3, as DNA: TGCGCCAGCAGTCACGGGTCGGGGAATTCACCCCTCCACTTT. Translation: CASSHGSGNSPLHF.

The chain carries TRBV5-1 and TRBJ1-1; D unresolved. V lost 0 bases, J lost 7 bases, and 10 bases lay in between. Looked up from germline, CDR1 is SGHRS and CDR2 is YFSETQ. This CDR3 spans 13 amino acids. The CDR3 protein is CASSLAGPREAFF. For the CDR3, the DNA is TGCGCCAGCAGCTTGGCCGGTCCTCGTGAAGCTTTCTTT.